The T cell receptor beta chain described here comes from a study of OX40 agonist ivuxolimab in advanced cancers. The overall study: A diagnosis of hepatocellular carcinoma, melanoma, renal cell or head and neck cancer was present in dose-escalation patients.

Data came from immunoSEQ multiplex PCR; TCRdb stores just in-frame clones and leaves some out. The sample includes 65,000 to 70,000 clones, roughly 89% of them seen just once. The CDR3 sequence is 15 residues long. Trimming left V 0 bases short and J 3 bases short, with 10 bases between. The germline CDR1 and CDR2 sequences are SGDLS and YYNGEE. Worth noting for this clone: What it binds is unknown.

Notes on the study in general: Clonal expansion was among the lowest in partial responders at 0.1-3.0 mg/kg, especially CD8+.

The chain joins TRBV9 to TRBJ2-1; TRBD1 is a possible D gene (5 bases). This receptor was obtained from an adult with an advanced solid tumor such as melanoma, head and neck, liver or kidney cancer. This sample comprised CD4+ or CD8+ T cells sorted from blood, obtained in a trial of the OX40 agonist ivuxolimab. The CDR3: CASSVGLGLYNEQFF. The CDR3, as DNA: TGTGCCAGCAGCGTAGGGTTGGGGCTCTACAATGAGCAGTTCTTC.